This T cell receptor (beta chain) was identified during a study of human T cells and chemical hapten exposure. TCRdb called the RACE reads again in MiXCR, with one record for every CDR3 protein. The table lists about 120,000 distinct CDR3 sequences, less than 15% of them singletons. This sample's time point: pre-sensitization, week 0. Described treatment: therapeutic diphenylcyclopropenone sensitization with weekly scalp DPC. Germline CDR1 reads LGHNA; CDR2 reads YSLEER. The CDR3 is made up of 15 amino acids. V was clipped by 1 base and J by 4 bases, with 14 bases between them. The chain employs TRBV4-3 and TRBJ2-7, with D perhaps matching TRBD1 or TRBD2 (5 bases each). Material: whole blood, obtained in connection with sensitization to the hapten diphenylcyclopropenone (DPC). This TCR was recovered from a woman aged 18 to 35 with alopecia areata. Some clones in this sample may be carry-over from other donors' samples. DNA for the CDR3: TGCGCCAGCAGCCAAGCTCTGGGGGAAGGGTACGAGCAGTACTTC. Translated: CASSQALGEGYEQYF.